Each of the 15 T cell receptor beta chains below was sequenced from the same sample in a study of blood T cell repertoires in COVID-19. Clones were read by immunoSEQ multiplex PCR, and TCRdb kept only the in-frame ones, dropping some. This table has about 160,000 clones, 88% appearing once. The material sequenced was PBMCs or T cells enriched from blood (not recorded which). All receptors derive from a woman aged 45-60 years who had recovered from COVID-19.

The chain carries TRBV30 and TRBJ1-1; no reliable D call. This CDR3 has 14 residues. In germline, CDR1 is GTSNPN, CDR2 SVGIG (reference sequence). V lost 0 bases and J 1 base, leaving 9 bases between the germline ends. The CDR3 DNA sequence: TGTGCCTGGAGTGTCGAGGTCCCGAACACTGAAGCTTTCTTT. It codes for CAWSVEVPNTEAFF.

The chain joins TRBV11-1 to TRBJ1-2, with D perhaps TRBD1 (6 bases). Germline V gene sequence: CDR1 SGHAT, CDR2 FQDESV (reference sequence). The CDR3 loop spans 14 amino acids. V shed 7 bases and J shed 1 base, with 13 bases lying between them. The DNA of the CDR3 is TGTGCCAGCAACAGGGAACCTTTTAACTATGGCTACACCTTC. This sequence encodes CASNREPFNYGYTF. The full variable domain, with the rest looked up from reference TRBV11-1 and TRBJ1-2, is EAEVAQSPRYKITEKSQAVAFWCDPISGHATLYWYRQILGQGPELLVQFQDESVVDDSQLPKDRFSAERLKGVDSTLKIQPAELGDSAMYLCASNREPFNYGYTFGSGTRLTVV.

The chain is built from TRBV5-1 and TRBJ2-7; 9 nucleotides line up with TRBD1. The CDR3 sequence is 14 residues long. V was clipped by 4 bases and J by 3 bases; unmatched bases: 5. Germline V gives CDR1 SGHRS, CDR2 YFSETQ. In nucleotides, the CDR3 is TGCGCCAGCAGCCGGACAGGGGAGTACTACGAGCAGTACTTC. Protein product: CASSRTGEYYEQYF.

The chain combines TRBV4-1 with TRBJ2-7; 11 nucleotides match TRBD1. Trimming cost V 4 bases and J 1 base; bases outside gene matches: 24. Germline CDR1 reads MGHRA; CDR2 reads YSYEKL. There are 22 residues in the CDR3. The CDR3 sequence: CASSLRADRSLWGQGGSYEQYF. The CDR3 DNA reads as TGCGCCAGCAGCCTTCGGGCCGACAGATCATTGTGGGGACAGGGGGGTTCCTACGAGCAGTACTTC.

V is TRBV5-1 and J is TRBJ2-3; TRBD2 matches at 7 bases. The CDR3 consists of 16 residues. Germline V gives CDR1 SGHRS, CDR2 YFSETQ. With V trimmed by 4 bases and J by 1 base, 9 bases remained unmatched. The CDR3 DNA reads TGCGCCAGCAGCCTCGGCGGGGGTATGGGCACAGATACGCAGTATTTT. It codes for CASSLGGGMGTDTQYF.

The rearrangement links TRBV7-9 to TRBJ2-3; D is perhaps TRBD1 (5 bases). The CDR3 totals 14 residues. Trimming shortened V by 4 bases and J by 2 bases, and 10 bases separated the two germline ends. The V gene's germline CDR1 is SEHNR and CDR2 FQNEAQ (reference sequence). The DNA of the CDR3 is TGTGCCAGCAGCTGGACACGAAACACAGATACGCAGTATTTT. Protein product: CASSWTRNTDTQYF. The entire variable domain, with the rest obtained from reference TRBV7-9 and TRBJ2-3, is as follows: DTGVSQNPRHKITKRGQNVTFRCDPISEHNRLYWYRQTLGQGPEFLTYFQNEAQLEKSRLLSDRFSAERPKGSFSTLEIQRTEQGDSAMYLCASSWTRNTDTQYFGPGTRLTVL.

The chain carries TRBV7-3 and TRBJ2-7, with 9 bases that match TRBD2. This CDR3 spans 16 amino acids. Germline trimming cut 0 bases from V and 6 bases from J; bases unmatched to any gene: 9. In germline, CDR1 is SGHTA, CDR2 FQGTGA. The CDR3 is CASSLTPAGGMGEQYF. The CDR3 bases are TGTGCCAGCAGCTTAACCCCCGCGGGAGGGATGGGCGAGCAGTACTTC.

The V call is TRBV6-5, the J call TRBJ1-1; 7 bases fit TRBD1. Trimming at V came to 4 bases and at J to 2 bases, leaving 10 bases not matched to a gene. Germline CDR1 is MNHEY and CDR2 is SVGAGI. CDR3 size: 16 residues. CDR3 loop: CASSSPGTARNTEAFF. CDR3 in DNA: TGTGCCAGCAGTTCCCCTGGGACAGCTAGAAACACTGAAGCTTTCTTT.

The J gene is TRBJ2-3, the V gene TRBV7-9; 8 nucleotides line up with TRBD2. CDR1 is SEHNR, CDR2 FQNEAQ, per germline (reference sequence). This CDR3 is 16 amino acids long. The V segment lost 5 bases and the J segment 4 bases; nucleotides outside the gene matches: 11. This chain's CDR3 is CASSPPGLGAPDTQYF. The CDR3 coding sequence is TGTGCCAGCAGCCCACCGGGACTAGGGGCCCCAGATACGCAGTATTTT.

The J gene is TRBJ2-3, the V gene TRBV29-1, with D possibly being TRBD2 (5 bases). The V gene's germline CDR1 is SQVTM and CDR2 ANQGSEA. This CDR3 has 13 residues. V was shortened by 7 bases and J by 3 bases, with 14 bases between the two germline ends. The CDR3 DNA reads TGCAGCGCCGACGAGGGTTTGACAGATACGCAGTATTTT. Translation gives CSADEGLTDTQYF.

The CDR3 nucleotides read TGTGCCAGCATGACCGGGACAGGGATCGAAAGCTATGGCTACACCTTC. Translated, it gives CASMTGTGIESYGYTF. This rearrangement joins TRBV2 to TRBJ1-2, with TRBD1 matching over 9 bases. Germline CDR1 SNHLY, CDR2 FYNNEI. The CDR3 totals 16 residues. V lost 7 bases to trimming and J lost 4 bases; unmatched junction nucleotides: 13.

This chain links TRBV2 with TRBJ1-5, with D unclear. Germline CDR1 and CDR2: SNHLY and FYNNEI. The CDR3 runs to 14 residues. The V end lost 6 bases, the J end lost 2 bases, and 11 bases lay between the germline ends. CDR3 sequence: CASRAARGNQPQHF. As DNA, the CDR3 is TGTGCCAGCAGAGCAGCGCGGGGCAATCAGCCCCAGCATTTT.

The V gene is TRBV7-2, the J gene TRBJ1-2; the match to TRBD1 covers 12 bases. The CDR3 consists of 16 residues. J lost 5 bases, V lost 6 bases, and 10 bases had no gene match. Looked up from germline, CDR1 is SGHTA and CDR2 is FQGNSA. The CDR3 reads CASRTSGTGGGYGYTF. The CDR3 bases are TGTGCCAGCAGAACCTCCGGGACAGGGGGCGGATATGGCTACACCTTC.

This rearrangement joins TRBV5-4 to TRBJ2-3; TRBD1 matches at 8 bases. V was pared by 6 bases and J by 4 bases, with 7 bases of the junction left unmatched. Germline V CDR1 and CDR2: SGHNT, YYREEE (reference sequence). The CDR3 runs to 14 residues. CDR3 region: CASTGTGAADTQYF. CDR3 nucleotides: TGTGCCAGCACCGGGACAGGTGCGGCAGATACGCAGTATTTT.

This clone was observed a few times. Other DNA sequences in the sample encode the same CDR3. The rearrangement links TRBV7-2 to TRBJ2-5, with D maybe TRBD2 (6 bases). The CDR3 runs 15 residues. V was shortened by 0 bases and J by 9 bases, with 17 bases between the two germline ends. Germline loops: CDR1 SGHTA, CDR2 FQGNSA. The CDR3 DNA reads TGTGCCAGCAGCTTAGCGGGGCGGGGAGGTGGGTCCCAGTACTTC. As protein: CASSLAGRGGGSQYF.